The clone carrying this T cell receptor beta chain was found a few times. Its target is not known. The record originates from a study of T-cell memory formation after mild COVID-19. Study-level points and caveats: Shrinking CD4+ clones were chiefly CM and EM; CD8+ ones were chiefly EMRA. CD4/CD8 balance characterized clones contracting day 15 to 85, and CD4+ skew characterized later expanders. Among clones peaking at day 37 in the second wave, SARS-CoV-2 specificity remained unconfirmed.

In germline, CDR1 is MGHDK, CDR2 SYGVNS. The trim removed 8 bases at V and 4 bases at J, leaving 6 bases unmatched. The CDR3 totals 13 residues. cDNA libraries for TCR alpha and TCR beta, carrying sample barcodes and UMIs, came from 5'RACE with constant-segment primers. One entry per CDR3 protein results from TCRdb running MiXCR on the 5' RACE reads. The sample holds 300,000 to 350,000 distinct CDR3 sequences, approximately 14% seen once. Material for sequencing was PBMCs or a T cell subset sorted from them (not recorded which). This chain joins TRBV25-1 and TRBJ1-2, with 8 bases identical to TRBD1. The receptor was isolated from a man between 18 and 35 years old who had mild COVID-19 (a few samples of this study predate the infection). Cell type and time point are not known. The CDR3 loop is CASGQGVGYGYTF. Here the CDR3 DNA reads TGTGCCAGCGGACAGGGAGTTGGCTATGGCTACACCTTC.